Listed here is a single T cell receptor (beta chain). Its recognized antigen is unknown. Per-base qualities were not stored, and no clone one base away is much larger. This sample is part of a study of cytotoxic CD8 clonotypes in ibrutinib-treated CLL (dated by TCRdb to the early 2020s). Background for the entire study: The cohort had ten to twelve relapsed/refractory and 15 treatment-naive patients; 17 to 18 were IGHV unmutated. Responses were partial in 24 patients and complete in 2; after median around 68 months follow-up, about 14 stayed in remission and about twelve progressed. Cryopreserved peripheral blood mononuclear cells were collected before treatment, at response, and at either disease progression or sustained remission. Patients were still on ibrutinib when every remission and progressive disease sample was collected. On average, each sample yielded around 230,000 productive templates and 94,082 productive rearrangements. Longitudinal samples were obtainable from about 30% of the roughly 86 participants in the trial. Response samples were taken after a median of 12 months on treatment, ranging from about 6 to 40 months. Here is what the overall study found, with its caveats: Clonality increased at ibrutinib response, stayed stable in sustained remission, and fell back toward baseline at progression. At baseline, clonality was higher than in age-matched healthy donors and showed a strong correlation with circulating CD8+ T-cell counts. Lymph node repertoires were not examined, and the timing of sampling was not matched between patients in sustained remission and those whose disease progressed. Public clonotypes were rare and either contracted or stayed stable during treatment, and the rise in clonality at ibrutinib response reflected the expansion of private clonotypes.

Each clonotype received, on average, 10x coverage in deep resolution sequencing performed on a MiSeq, where the target depth lay between 1 in 1 million and 1 in 200,000 T cells. The immunoSEQ hsTCRB Kit was used to generate TCR beta libraries. In the original analysis: ImmunoSEQ Data Assistant and ImmunoSEQ Analyzer were used for data analysis, and V, D and J genes were assigned according to IMGT definitions. Clonality, which ranges from 0 to 1, was calculated as one minus the normalized Shannon entropy of productive rearrangement frequencies. Only overrepresented clonotypes making up at least 0.05% of the repertoire of each patient were included in the public clonotype analysis. More than ten repertoires from age-matched healthy donors, obtained from immuneACCESS, served as clonality controls. As stored in TCRdb, this immuneACCESS dataset retains in-frame rearrangements with V and J assigned. A fraction of the clones does not appear; measured against another copy, unresolved V genes explain less than half of the discrepancy, and the remainder lacks a known reason. The V and J calls and clone size were taken over from that table, and D and trimming were inferred from the DNA. This sample is represented by some 200,000 clones; 60% to 80% of them were singletons. The ten largest clones capture 5.5% to 6% of the sample.

V ends up 2 bases short and J 5 bases short, with an unmatched junction base count of 10. From the germline V gene, CDR1 is MDHEN and CDR2 is SYDVKM. The CDR3 sequence holds 18 residues, the cysteine and phenylalanine included. Here the CDR3 DNA is all that survives: 54 bases in frame from base 1. What the time point label conveys for this sample: about a year on ibrutinib. For TCR beta library preparation, about 2.1 micrograms of genomic DNA were extracted from the cryopreserved PBMCs. Longitudinal blood samples from CLL patients on ibrutinib monotherapy underwent high-throughput TCR beta sequencing. The patients took part in an open-label, single-center phase 2 trial of ibrutinib monotherapy.

This chain joins TRBV28 to TRBJ1-5, and 12 junction bases match TRBD1. The source of this sequence is a human donor with chronic lymphocytic leukemia. Specimen: PBMCs, collected after 12 months of ibrutinib treatment. The encoded CDR3 is CASSLMGQGARRDQPQHF. The sequenced DNA: TGTGCCAGCAGTTTAATGGGACAGGGGGCGAGGAGGGATCAGCCCCAGCATTTT.